This entry features one T cell receptor (beta chain) sequence. The sample comes from a study of blood T cell repertoires in COVID-19. Study-level background: Collection of acute and convalescent COVID-19 samples took place in the United States, Italy and Spain. T cells, B-cell-depleted T cells, or PBMCs provided the cDNA or gDNA that served as material.

The CDR3 loop spans 18 amino acids. Germline V gene sequence: CDR1 WNHNN, CDR2 SYGVQD (reference sequence). V gave up 5 bases and J gave up 0 bases, with 19 bases separating them. Authors' data handling: Reference gene primer amplification in the assay estimated nucleated cell counts. The protocol was immunoSEQ multiplex PCR, while the TCRdb copy is restricted to in-frame clones and leaves out a portion. V, J and clone size were drawn from that table, and D and trimming were deduced from the DNA. The sample has 95,000 to 100,000 clones; 70% to 85% are singletons. The receptor's source is a woman aged 55-69 years with acute or convalescent COVID-19. The chain joins TRBV10-1 to TRBJ2-2; D not certain. The sample consisted of peripheral blood. In nucleotides, the CDR3 is TGCGCCAGCAGTCCAAGACCCGGAACTAACGCGAACACCGGGGAGCTGTTTTTT. This codes for CASSPRPGTNANTGELFF.